This T cell receptor beta chain was profiled in a study of cytomegalovirus exposure and HLA in healthy donors. Study context: T cells numbering about 179 million yielded fewer than 140 million unique TCR beta sequences in an earlier analysis. The study's findings and limits: Later analysis suggested links between common viral pathogens and several top significant clusters. When a later analysis was performed, an Asian-associated ancestry cluster reportedly had fewer N-insertions than the roughly 700-donor mean.

For this clone: Its specificity is not known.

PCR used 60 Vbeta primers and 13 Jbeta primers. Sequencing used immunoSEQ multiplex PCR; TCRdb keeps in-frame clones, though not all of them. The table includes approximately 71,000 clones, around 72% detected once. CDR3 size: 15 residues. Germline loops: CDR1 SQVTM, CDR2 ANQGSEA. Trimming left V 0 bases short and J 5 bases short, with 16 bases between. The TCR sequence derives from a middle-aged woman in good health and CMV-seropositive. The sample comprised PBMCs. The rearrangement joins TRBV29-1 to TRBJ2-5, with D perhaps matching TRBD1 (5 bases). In DNA form, the CDR3 reads TGCAGCGTTGAAGATCTAACAAAGAAGGGGGAGACCCAGTACTTC. As protein: CSVEDLTKKGETQYF.